The 3 T cell receptor beta chains given below trace back to one sample, sequenced in a study of blood T cell repertoires in COVID-19. Some clones are missing from TCRdb's copy, which holds only in-frame ones; the method was immunoSEQ multiplex PCR. The sample records around 180,000 clones, 84% being singletons. The sequenced material came from peripheral blood. These receptor sequences come from a human donor in a cohort sampled during active COVID-19.

J is TRBJ1-1 and V is TRBV10-3; no reliable D call. The germline gives CDR1 ENHRY, CDR2 SYGVKD. The V end lost 4 bases, the J end lost 4 bases, and 10 bases lay between the germline ends. The length of the CDR3 is 13 residues. The CDR3 protein is CAISGQEPTEAFF. Written as DNA, the CDR3 is TGTGCCATCAGTGGTCAGGAACCCACTGAAGCTTTCTTT.

The chain has TRBV11-2 and TRBJ2-3, with D possibly TRBD1 on 6 matching bases. CDR1 is SGHAT and CDR2 is FQNNGV in the germline V gene. CDR3 length: 16 residues. Trimming cost V 5 bases and J 1 base, with 16 bases left between them. This CDR3 reads CASSQKLEGGTDTQYF. CDR3 sequence (DNA): TGTGCCAGCAGCCAGAAATTAGAGGGGGGCACAGATACGCAGTATTTT.

This rearrangement joins TRBV3-1 (or the pseudogene TRBV3-2) to TRBJ1-5; 10 nucleotides match TRBD1. The V gene end was trimmed by 4 bases and the J gene end by 2 bases; junction bases not matched to a gene: 2. The germline V gene has CDR1 LGHDT and CDR2 YNNKEL (reference sequence). The CDR3 runs 15 residues. The CDR3 loop reads CASSPGQGGNQPQHF. Here the CDR3 DNA reads TGTGCCAGCAGCCCCGGACAGGGGGGCAATCAGCCCCAGCATTTT.